The 26 T cell receptor beta chains given below trace back to one sample, sequenced in a study of Graves' ophthalmopathy and Graves' hyperthyroidism. The authors amplified TCR beta CDR3 regions from RNA transcripts. RT-PCR with HTBI primers came first, then second-round multiplex PCR. TCRdb re-called the multiplex PCR reads with MiXCR, one entry per CDR3 protein. The table has over 650,000 distinct CDR3 sequences, 35% to 50% seen once; the top ten hold 3.3%. The sequencing input was peripheral blood. These receptors all stem from an adult man with Graves' ophthalmopathy.

The table lists this clonotype with a count of one. A much larger clone is a single base away; this may be a read error. This likely comes from a read error, as the CDR3 has no conserved phenylalanine or tryptophan at its end. CDR3 sequence reads: CASSVGTGDDEQYL. The CDR3 nucleotides read TGTGCCAGCAGCGTAGGGACAGGGGATGACGAGCAGTACCTC. The rearrangement uses TRBV7-9 and TRBJ2-7; 10 nucleotides match TRBD1. The CDR3 spans 14 residues. The germline CDR1 and CDR2 sequences are SEHNR and FQNEAQ (reference sequence). The trim removed 5 bases at V and 5 bases at J, leaving 6 bases unmatched.

This clonotype was detected many times. This chain joins TRBV7-9 and TRBJ1-6; D gene uncertain. The CDR3 is 12 amino acids. V was shortened by 1 base and J by 12 bases, with 7 bases between the two germline ends. CDR1 and CDR2 from the germline V gene are SEHNR and FQNEAQ (reference sequence). The CDR3 spells CASSLDGRPLHF. The CDR3 DNA sequence: TGTGCCAGCAGCTTAGACGGACGACCCCTCCACTTT.

V gene TRBV27 combines with J gene TRBJ1-2; D remains ambiguous. Trimming took 4 bases from V and 4 from J, leaving 16 bases between them. Germline lookup yields CDR1 MNHEY and CDR2 SMNVEV (reference sequence). This CDR3 contains 15 residues. The CDR3 DNA reads as TGTGCCAGCAGTTCGGGCCAAGTTACGCCCTATGGCTACACCTTC. It translates to CASSSGQVTPYGYTF.

This chain links TRBV11-2 with TRBJ1-2; a possible D gene is TRBD1 (5 bases). The CDR3 is 15 amino acids. Per germline, CDR1 SGHAT and CDR2 FQNNGV. Trimming cost V 5 bases and J 0 bases, with 13 bases left between them. The CDR3 DNA follows: TGTGCCAGCAGCCCCGAGACAGTAGCTAACTATGGCTACACCTTC. It specifies CASSPETVANYGYTF.

The chain combines TRBV15 with TRBJ2-5; D may correspond to TRBD1 or TRBD2 (6 bases each). The CDR3 length is 12 residues. Germline CDR1 LNHNV, CDR2 YYDKDF (reference sequence). The ends were cut back, 7 bases at V and 4 bases at J, with 10 bases in the middle. The CDR3 sequence: CATKGGGETQYF. The CDR3 region has the DNA TGTGCCACCAAGGGGGGAGGAGAGACCCAGTACTTC.

V is TRBV7-9 and J is TRBJ1-2, with TRBD1 as a possible D gene (6 bases). Germline V gene data show CDR1 as SEHNR and CDR2 as FQNEAQ (reference sequence). CDR3 length: 20 amino acids. Trimming took off 4 bases at V and 0 bases at J, with 27 bases between the two ends. CDR3 in amino acids: CASSSQGFWGRGLANYGYTF. The CDR3 nucleotides are TGTGCCAGCAGCTCCCAGGGGTTCTGGGGCAGGGGACTCGCTAACTATGGCTACACCTTC.

This clonotype was picked up many times. The chain carries TRBV19 and TRBJ1-4; 8 bases agree with TRBD1. CDR1 LNHDA and CDR2 SQIVND come from the germline V gene (reference sequence). The length of the CDR3 is 14 residues. With 4 bases clipped from V and 7 bases from J, the junction kept 5 bases outside the gene matches. The CDR3 loop reads CASSRQGRFEKLFF. The CDR3 coding sequence is TGTGCCAGTAGTAGACAGGGGAGGTTTGAAAAACTGTTTTTT.

The chain's CDR3 is CASNPTLVGTYEQYF. The CDR3 region has the DNA TGTGCCAGCAACCCGACTTTGGTGGGGACCTACGAGCAGTACTTC. The rearrangement links TRBV12-3 or TRBV12-4 to TRBJ2-7; no definite D call. The CDR3 length is 15 residues. V lost 7 bases and J lost 2, with 18 bases in between.

The chain carries TRBV10-3 and TRBJ2-7, with D maybe TRBD1 (5 bases). From germline, CDR1 is ENHRY and CDR2 SYGVKD. Trimming removed 7 bases from V and 2 bases from J, with 15 bases in between. CDR3 size: 14 residues. The CDR3 region is CAINREDTPYEQYF. CDR3 DNA sequence: TGTGCCATCAATAGAGAGGACACCCCCTACGAGCAGTACTTC.

As DNA, the CDR3 is TGTGCCAGCAGCGTGGAGGCAGGGGGTAATGAAAAACTGTTTTTT. The encoded protein is CASSVEAGGNEKLFF. V and J are TRBV25-1 and TRBJ1-4; TRBD1 matches 7 bases. The germline V gene encodes CDR1 MGHDK and CDR2 SYGVNS. The CDR3 length is 15 residues. Germline trimming cut 6 bases from V and 4 bases from J; bases unmatched to any gene: 8.

This clonotype was seen more than once but under ten times. The rearrangement joins TRBV20-1 to TRBJ2-7, with 8 bases lining up with TRBD2. Germline V gene data show CDR1 as DFQATT and CDR2 as SNEGSKA (reference sequence). This CDR3 is 14 amino acids long. V was clipped by 0 bases and J by 6 bases; unmatched bases: 7. The CDR3 protein is CSARELAAPPEQYF. CDR3 DNA: TGCAGTGCTAGAGAACTAGCGGCTCCTCCCGAGCAGTACTTC.

The CDR3 sequence: CAIRAGTGGANTEAFF. The CDR3 DNA follows: TGTGCCATCAGGGCCGGGACAGGGGGCGCGAACACTGAAGCTTTCTTT. The chain combines TRBV7-9 with TRBJ1-1; 12 bases fit TRBD1. V lost 10 bases and J lost 1; bases outside the gene matches: 10. Germline-derived CDR1 and CDR2 are SEHNR and FQNEAQ (reference sequence). CDR3 length: 16 amino acids.

Only a few counts were recorded for this clonotype. The chain employs TRBV4-2 and TRBJ2-5; D is unresolved. The CDR3 loop spans 16 amino acids. Germline CDR1 is LGHNA and CDR2 is YNFKEQ. Trimming stripped 0 bases from V and 7 bases from J, with 18 bases between. CDR3 protein: CASSQERETPYGTQYF. CDR3 in DNA: TGTGCCAGCAGCCAAGAAAGAGAGACCCCGTACGGGACCCAGTACTTC.

The rearrangement links TRBV29-1 to TRBJ2-5; D perhaps matches TRBD2 (6 bases). V was cut by 7 bases and J by 5 bases, with 14 bases left in between. The CDR3 has 12 amino acids. Looked up from germline, CDR1 is SQVTM and CDR2 is ANQGSEA. CDR3 sequence: CSGTGGGETQYF. The CDR3 bases are TGCAGCGGGACCGGGGGTGGTGAGACCCAGTACTTC.

About this clonotype itself: It may be a read error: a sequence one base away is much more abundant. The chain combines TRBV19 with TRBJ2-5; D is unclear. Germline CDR1 is LNHDA and CDR2 is SQIVND (reference sequence). This CDR3 has 15 amino acids. The CDR3: CASSIGNARQEAQYF. The CDR3 DNA is TGTGCCAGTAGTATAGGTAATGCCCGTCAAGAGGCCCAGTACTTC.

The chain carries TRBV2 and TRBJ2-3; D gene uncertain. Germline CDR1 and CDR2: SNHLY and FYNNEI. V was shortened by 7 bases and J by 2 bases, with 10 bases between the two germline ends. This CDR3 region has 13 residues. This CDR3 is CASTTYYTDTQYF. The CDR3 DNA sequence: TGTGCCAGCACCACATACTACACAGATACGCAGTATTTT. The whole variable domain, remainder taken from reference TRBV2 and TRBJ2-3, is EPEVTQTPSHQVTQMGQEVILRCVPISNHLYFYWYRQILGQKVEFLVSFYNNEISEKSEIFDDQFSVERPDGSNFTLKIRSTKLEDSAMYFCASTTYYTDTQYFGPGTRLTVL.

This clonotype occurred many times. This chain uses TRBV20-1 with TRBJ2-2, with D unresolved. Trimming removed 1 base from V and 6 bases from J, with 9 bases in between. The CDR3 has 13 residues. Germline-derived CDR1 and CDR2 are DFQATT and SNEGSKA (reference sequence). The CDR3 here is CSARGSQPGELFF. CDR3 in DNA: TGCAGTGCTAGAGGCTCCCAGCCCGGGGAGCTGTTTTTT.

This rearrangement joins TRBV7-3 to TRBJ1-1, with 7 bases identical to TRBD1. Trimming took 7 bases from V and 5 from J; bases not matched to a gene: 7. This CDR3 has 13 residues. Germline assignment: CDR1 SGHTA and CDR2 FQGTGA. CDR3 sequence (DNA): TGTGCCAGCAACCGACAGGGCCTTACTGAAGCTTTCTTT. Translated, it gives CASNRQGLTEAFF.

The rearrangement links TRBV29-1 to TRBJ1-1; 9 bases match TRBD1. The CDR3 loop spans 11 amino acids. The V and J ends lost 4 bases and 10 bases, in that order; junction bases with no gene match: 4. Germline V gene sequence: CDR1 SQVTM, CDR2 ANQGSEA. The CDR3 loop is CSVATGGAAFF. CDR3 bases: TGCAGCGTTGCCACAGGGGGCGCAGCTTTCTTT.

To note about this clonotype: This clone may be a read error of a much larger clone one base away. This chain uses TRBV7-9 with TRBJ1-1; 9 positions match TRBD1. The CDR3 length is 16 residues. Germline lookup yields CDR1 SEHNR and CDR2 FQNEAQ (reference sequence). V lost 1 base to trimming and J lost 3 bases; unmatched junction nucleotides: 6. CDR3 DNA sequence: TGTGCCAGCAGCTTAGGGGGGACAGGGTATTACACTGAAGCTTTCTTT. Protein: CASSLGGTGYYTEAFF. The full variable domain, completed using reference TRBV7-9 and TRBJ1-1, is DTGVSQNPRHKITKRGQNVTFRCDPISEHNRLYWYRQTLGQGPEFLTYFQNEAQLEKSRLLSDRFSAERPKGSFSTLEIQRTEQGDSAMYLCASSLGGTGYYTEAFFGQGTRLTVV.

The sample holds many counts of this clonotype. The rearrangement uses TRBV9 and TRBJ2-7, with TRBD2 identical over 8 bases. V shed 6 bases, J shed 6 bases, and the junction held 11 bases outside the gene matches. CDR3 length: 14 residues. The germline V gene has CDR1 SGDLS and CDR2 YYNGEE. The CDR3 DNA reads as TGTGCCAGCAACCCTTATGGGACTAGTGCCGAGCAGTACTTC. Translated: CASNPYGTSAEQYF. The full variable domain, completed using reference TRBV9 and TRBJ2-7, is DSGVTQTPKHLITATGQRVTLRCSPRSGDLSVYWYQQSLDQGLQFLIQYYNGEERAKGNILERFSAQQFPDLHSELNLSSLELGDSALYFCASNPYGTSAEQYFGPGTRLTVT.

This clonotype came up once. The genes are TRBV2 and TRBJ1-6; 7 positions agree with TRBD1. Germline CDR1 reads SNHLY; CDR2 reads FYNNEI. The ends lost 3 bases at V and 10 bases at J; junction bases unmatched: 6. The CDR3 runs to 14 residues. CDR3 bases: TGTGCCAGCAGTGAGGGGATAGGGGGCTCACCCCTCCACTTT. Its translation is CASSEGIGGSPLHF.

Details on this clonotype: A single base separates this from a much larger clone, so it may be a read error. V is TRBV25-1 and J is TRBJ1-6; D is unresolved. The germline CDR1 and CDR2 sequences are MGHDK and SYGVNS. Trimming took off 5 bases at V and 5 bases at J, with 4 bases between the two ends. The CDR3 totals 12 residues. CDR3 region: CASSWNNSPLHF. CDR3 sequence (DNA): TGTGCCAGCAGTTGGAATAATTCACCCCTCCACTTT.

This clonotype was recorded a few times. The rearrangement joins TRBV3-1 to TRBJ2-7; D may be TRBD1 or TRBD2 (5 bases each). Germline lookup yields CDR1 LGHDT and CDR2 YNNKEL (reference sequence). Trimming left V 0 bases short and J 5 bases short, with 17 bases between. The CDR3 consists of 16 residues. In DNA form, the CDR3 reads TGTGCCAGCAGCCAAGATAAGGGCAGGGACGGAGACGAGCAGTACTTC. Translating it yields CASSQDKGRDGDEQYF.

This clonotype was counted a single time. The chain links TRBV29-1 to TRBJ2-3; no reliable D call. This CDR3 contains 12 residues. The V end was cut by 7 bases, the J end by 4 bases, with 12 bases between. Germline V CDR1 and CDR2: SQVTM, ANQGSEA. The CDR3 here is CSASPLPDTQYF. CDR3 coding DNA: TGCAGCGCCTCACCTCTTCCAGATACGCAGTATTTT.

This clonotype was recorded many times. This rearrangement joins TRBV9 to TRBJ2-2; maybe TRBD2 (6 bases). With 3 bases removed from V and 3 bases from J, the gap between germline ends came to 12 bases. Germline V gives CDR1 SGDLS, CDR2 YYNGEE. This CDR3 contains 15 residues. For the CDR3, the DNA is TGTGCCAGCAGCGCGAGACTAGGAGACACCGGGGAGCTGTTTTTT. Its protein is CASSARLGDTGELFF.